These 9 T cell receptor beta chains share one sample of origin, sequenced in a study of T-cell memory formation after mild COVID-19. Via MiXCR, TCRdb re-called the 5' RACE reads, giving one row per CDR3 protein. The sample carries 150,000 to 200,000 distinct CDR3 sequences, more than 14% recorded once. The material sequenced was PBMCs or a T cell subset sorted from them (not recorded which). The receptors come from an adult woman who had mild COVID-19 (a few samples of this study predate the infection). Cell type and time point are not known.

The chain recombines TRBV29-1 with TRBJ2-2; 8 nucleotides line up with TRBD2. Per germline, CDR1 SQVTM and CDR2 ANQGSEA. V dropped 7 bases and J dropped 0; count of bases not matched to a gene: 10. The CDR3 contains 16 residues. The CDR3 reads CSALGGAGPNTGELFF. CDR3 DNA: TGCAGCGCCCTCGGGGGGGCAGGGCCGAACACCGGGGAGCTGTTTTTT.

The V and J genes are TRBV3-1 and TRBJ2-3, with TRBD2 as a possible D gene (6 bases). Looked up from germline, CDR1 is LGHDT and CDR2 is YNNKEL (reference sequence). The ends were cut back, 4 bases at V and 3 bases at J, with 20 bases in the middle. This CDR3 has 17 amino acids. CDR3 sequence (DNA): TGTGCCAGCAGCCCCCGGGGCGCGGGACTGTCTACAGATACGCAGTATTTT. Its translation is CASSPRGAGLSTDTQYF.

In this sample, this clonotype turned up a few times. The chain combines TRBV9 with TRBJ2-3; D not certain. This CDR3 spans 16 amino acids. V was trimmed by 2 bases and J by 6 bases, leaving 19 bases between them. CDR1 is SGDLS, CDR2 YYNGEE, per germline. CDR3 sequence (DNA): TGTGCCAGCAGCGTTTTGAACCCAATCGGGCAGGATACGCAGTATTTT. Its translation is CASSVLNPIGQDTQYF.

This clonotype came up a few times. The chain has TRBV7-6 and TRBJ2-7; 11 nucleotides match TRBD2. J gave up 6 bases and V 1 base, and 5 bases lay outside the gene matches. From germline, CDR1 is SGHVS and CDR2 FNYEAQ. The CDR3 covers 15 residues. The CDR3 DNA follows: TGTGCCAGCAGCTTAGGGGAGCTAGCGGGAGGCGAGCAGTACTTC. Translation: CASSLGELAGGEQYF.

This chain connects TRBV5-1 to TRBJ2-3; TRBD1 or TRBD2 may be the D gene (7 bases each). V was trimmed by 3 bases and J by 3 bases, leaving 14 bases between them. The CDR3 is made up of 15 amino acids. Per the germline V gene, CDR1 is SGHRS and CDR2 is YFSETQ. For the CDR3, the DNA is TGCGCCAGCAGCTCGACAGGGCGGGGGACAGATACGCAGTATTTT. It is translated as CASSSTGRGTDTQYF.

The chain links TRBV6-2 or TRBV6-3 to TRBJ2-5; TRBD2 aligns across 10 bases. V shed 6 bases, J shed 1 base, and the junction held 8 bases outside the gene matches. The CDR3 covers 16 residues. The germline CDR1 and CDR2 sequences are MNHEY and SVGEGT. CDR3 region: CASSYGVAGGQETQYF. The CDR3 DNA is TGTGCCAGCAGCTACGGAGTAGCGGGAGGCCAAGAGACCCAGTACTTC.

This clonotype was counted between two and nine times. The chain recombines TRBV7-9 with TRBJ2-7; no clear D. Trimming shortened V by 7 bases and J by 0 bases, and 10 bases separated the two germline ends. CDR1 and CDR2 from the germline V gene are SEHNR and FQNEAQ (reference sequence). The CDR3 spans 13 residues. The chain's CDR3 is CASMSPSSYEQYF. The CDR3, as DNA: TGTGCCAGCATGAGCCCTAGCTCCTACGAGCAGTACTTC.

The rearrangement joins TRBV5-1 to TRBJ2-2, with D hard to call. The V gene lost 0 bases and the J gene lost 2 bases, with 8 bases spanning the gap. This CDR3 has 15 amino acids. Germline lookup yields CDR1 SGHRS and CDR2 YFSETQ. In DNA form, the CDR3 reads TGCGCCAGCAGCTTGGCTAGGCTAAACACCGGGGAGCTGTTTTTT. Its translation is CASSLARLNTGELFF.

The J gene is TRBJ2-3, the V gene TRBV12-3 or TRBV12-4, with a weak D call TRBD1 (6 bases). The CDR3 length is 15 residues. Trimming took off 7 bases at V and 2 bases at J, with 16 bases between the two ends. The CDR3: CASTLDSSFTDTQYF. DNA of the CDR3: TGTGCCAGCACCCTGGACAGCTCTTTCACAGATACGCAGTATTTT.